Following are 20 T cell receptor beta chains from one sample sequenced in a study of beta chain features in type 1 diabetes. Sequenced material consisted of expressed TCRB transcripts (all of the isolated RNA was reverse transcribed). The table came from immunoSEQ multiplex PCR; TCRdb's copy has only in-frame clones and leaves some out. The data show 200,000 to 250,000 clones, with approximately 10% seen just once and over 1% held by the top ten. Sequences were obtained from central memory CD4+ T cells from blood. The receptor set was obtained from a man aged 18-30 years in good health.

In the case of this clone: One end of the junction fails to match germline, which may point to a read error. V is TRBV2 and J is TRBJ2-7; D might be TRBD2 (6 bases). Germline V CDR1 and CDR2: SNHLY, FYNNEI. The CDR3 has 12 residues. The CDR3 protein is CASSEWAGTVNF. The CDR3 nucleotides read TGTGCCAGCAGTGAATGGGCGGGAACCGTGAACTTC. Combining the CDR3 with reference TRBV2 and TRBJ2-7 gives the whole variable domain EPEVTQTPSHQVTQMGQEVILRCVPISNHLYFYWYRQILGQKVEFLVSFYNNEISEKSEIFDDQFSVERPDGSNFTLKIRSTKLEDSAMYFCASSEWAGTVNFGPGTRLTVT.

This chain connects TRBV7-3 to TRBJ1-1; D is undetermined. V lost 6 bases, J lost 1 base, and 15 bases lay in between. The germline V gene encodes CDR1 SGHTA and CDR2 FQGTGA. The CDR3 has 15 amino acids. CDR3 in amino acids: CASSPHNRENTEAFF. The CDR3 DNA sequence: TGTGCCAGCAGTCCTCACAACAGAGAGAACACTGAAGCTTTCTTT.

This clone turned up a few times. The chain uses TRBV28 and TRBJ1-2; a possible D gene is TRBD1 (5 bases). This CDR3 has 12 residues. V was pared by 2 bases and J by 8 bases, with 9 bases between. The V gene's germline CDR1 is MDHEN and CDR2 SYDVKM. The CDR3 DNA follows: TGTGCCAGCAGTTTACCAGGGCGAGGCTACACCTTC. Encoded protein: CASSLPGRGYTF.

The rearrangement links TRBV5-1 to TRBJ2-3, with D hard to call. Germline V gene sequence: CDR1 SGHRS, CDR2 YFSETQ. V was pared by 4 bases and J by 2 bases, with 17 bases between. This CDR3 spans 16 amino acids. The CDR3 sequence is CASSLLSVGNTDTQYF. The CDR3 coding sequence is TGCGCCAGCAGCCTCCTTTCAGTTGGGAACACAGATACGCAGTATTTT.

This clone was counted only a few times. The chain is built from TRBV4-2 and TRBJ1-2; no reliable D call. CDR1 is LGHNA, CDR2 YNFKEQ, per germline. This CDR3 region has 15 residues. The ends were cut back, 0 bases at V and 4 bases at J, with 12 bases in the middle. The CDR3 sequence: CASSQDIAVGYGYTF. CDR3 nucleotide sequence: TGTGCCAGCAGCCAAGATATAGCAGTGGGCTATGGCTACACCTTC.

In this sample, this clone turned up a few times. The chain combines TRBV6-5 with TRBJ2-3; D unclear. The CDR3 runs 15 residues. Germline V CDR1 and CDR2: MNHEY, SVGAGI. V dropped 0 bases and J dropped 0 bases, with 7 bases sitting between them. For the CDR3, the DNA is TGTGCCAGCAGTTACTCGATCGTAAGCACAGATACGCAGTATTTT. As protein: CASSYSIVSTDTQYF.

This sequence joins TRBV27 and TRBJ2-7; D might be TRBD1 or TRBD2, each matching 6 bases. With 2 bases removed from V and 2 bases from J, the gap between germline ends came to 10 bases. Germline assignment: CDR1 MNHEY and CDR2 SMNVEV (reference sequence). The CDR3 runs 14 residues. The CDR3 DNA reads TGTGCCAGCAGTTTAAATAGGGGGGCCTACGAGCAGTACTTC. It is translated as CASSLNRGAYEQYF.

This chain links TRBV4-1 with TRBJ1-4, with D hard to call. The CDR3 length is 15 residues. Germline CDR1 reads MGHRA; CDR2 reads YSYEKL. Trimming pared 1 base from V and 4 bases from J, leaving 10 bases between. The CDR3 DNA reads TGCGCCAGCAGCCAAGGAGGGATGGGTAATGAAAAACTGTTTTTT. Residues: CASSQGGMGNEKLFF.

The CDR3 bases are TGTGCCAGCAGTTTGATTGGGACAGGGAGGGACGAGCAGTACTTC. Its protein product is CASSLIGTGRDEQYF. The chain recombines TRBV28 with TRBJ2-7; 9 nucleotides match TRBD1. The ends lost 3 bases at V and 5 bases at J; junction bases unmatched: 8. CDR1 is MDHEN and CDR2 is SYDVKM in the germline V gene. The CDR3 sequence is 15 residues long.

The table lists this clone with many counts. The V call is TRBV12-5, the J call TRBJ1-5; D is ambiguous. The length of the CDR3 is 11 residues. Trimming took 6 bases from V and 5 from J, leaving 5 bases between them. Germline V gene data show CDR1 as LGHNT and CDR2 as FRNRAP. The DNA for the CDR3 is TGTGCTAGTGGACTCTATCAGCCCCAGCATTTT. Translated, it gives CASGLYQPQHF.

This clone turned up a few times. CDR3 coding DNA: TGTGCCAGCAGTATGACAGATACGCAGTATTTT. This sequence encodes CASSMTDTQYF. V and J are TRBV2 and TRBJ2-3; D is ambiguous. Trimming removed 5 bases at V and 3 bases at J, with 3 bases between. Germline V gene lookup returns CDR1 SNHLY and CDR2 FYNNEI. The CDR3 extends over 11 amino acids. Looking up the rest from reference TRBV2 and TRBJ2-3 gives the full variable domain: EPEVTQTPSHQVTQMGQEVILRCVPISNHLYFYWYRQILGQKVEFLVSFYNNEISEKSEIFDDQFSVERPDGSNFTLKIRSTKLEDSAMYFCASSMTDTQYFGPGTRLTVL.

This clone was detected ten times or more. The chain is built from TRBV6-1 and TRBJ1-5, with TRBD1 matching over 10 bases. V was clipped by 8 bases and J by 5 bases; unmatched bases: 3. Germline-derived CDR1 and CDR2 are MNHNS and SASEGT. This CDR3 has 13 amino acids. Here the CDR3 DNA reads TGTGCCAGCTGGACAGGGGGGGATCAGCCCCAGCATTTT. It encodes CASWTGGDQPQHF.

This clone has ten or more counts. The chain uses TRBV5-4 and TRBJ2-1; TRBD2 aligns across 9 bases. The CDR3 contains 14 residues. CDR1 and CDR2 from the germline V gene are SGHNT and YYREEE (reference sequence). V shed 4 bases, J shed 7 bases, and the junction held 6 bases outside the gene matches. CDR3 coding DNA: TGTGCCAGCAGCATAGCGGGAGTTTTGAATGAGCAGTTCTTC. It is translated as CASSIAGVLNEQFF. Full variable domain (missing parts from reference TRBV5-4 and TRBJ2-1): ETGVTQSPTHLIKTRGQQVTLRCSSQSGHNTVSWYQQALGQGPQFIFQYYREEENGRGNFPPRFSGLQFPNYSSELNVNALELDDSALYLCASSIAGVLNEQFFGPGTRLTVL.

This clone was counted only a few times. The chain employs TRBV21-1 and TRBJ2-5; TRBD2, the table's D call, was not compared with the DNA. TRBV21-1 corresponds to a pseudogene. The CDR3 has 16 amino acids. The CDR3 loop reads CASSKGSGRATETQYF. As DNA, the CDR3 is TGTGCCAGCAGCAAGGGTAGCGGGAGGGCCACAGAGACCCAGTACTTC.

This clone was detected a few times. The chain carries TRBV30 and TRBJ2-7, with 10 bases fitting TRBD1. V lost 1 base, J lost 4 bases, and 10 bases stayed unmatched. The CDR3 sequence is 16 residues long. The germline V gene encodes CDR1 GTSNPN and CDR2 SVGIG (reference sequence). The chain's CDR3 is CAWSASPGTGVYEQYF. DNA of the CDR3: TGTGCCTGGAGTGCTTCTCCCGGGACAGGGGTTTACGAGCAGTACTTC.

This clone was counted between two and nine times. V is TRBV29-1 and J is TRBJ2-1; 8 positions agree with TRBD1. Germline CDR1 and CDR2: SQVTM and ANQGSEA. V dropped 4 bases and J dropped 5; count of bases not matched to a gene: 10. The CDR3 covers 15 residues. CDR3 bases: TGCAGCGTTGCCGGGACAGGTGAGCCCCACAATGAGCAGTTCTTC. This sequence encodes CSVAGTGEPHNEQFF.

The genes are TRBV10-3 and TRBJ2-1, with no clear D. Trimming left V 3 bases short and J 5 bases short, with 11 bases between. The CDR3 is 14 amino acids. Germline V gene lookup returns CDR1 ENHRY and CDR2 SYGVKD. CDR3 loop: CAISEEGPDNEQFF. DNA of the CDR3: TGTGCCATCAGTGAAGAAGGTCCGGACAATGAGCAGTTCTTC.

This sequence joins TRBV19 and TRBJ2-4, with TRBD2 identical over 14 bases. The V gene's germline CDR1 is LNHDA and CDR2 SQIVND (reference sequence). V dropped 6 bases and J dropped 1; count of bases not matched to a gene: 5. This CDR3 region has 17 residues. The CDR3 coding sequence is TGTGCCAGTAGAACCGGGACTAGCGGGAGTGCCAAAAACATTCAGTACTTC. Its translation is CASRTGTSGSAKNIQYF.

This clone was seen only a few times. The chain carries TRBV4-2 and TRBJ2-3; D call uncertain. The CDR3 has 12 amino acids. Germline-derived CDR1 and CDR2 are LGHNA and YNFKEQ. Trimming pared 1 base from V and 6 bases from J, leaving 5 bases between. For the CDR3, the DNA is TGTGCCAGCAGCCAAGTGGGGGATACGCAGTATTTT. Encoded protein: CASSQVGDTQYF.

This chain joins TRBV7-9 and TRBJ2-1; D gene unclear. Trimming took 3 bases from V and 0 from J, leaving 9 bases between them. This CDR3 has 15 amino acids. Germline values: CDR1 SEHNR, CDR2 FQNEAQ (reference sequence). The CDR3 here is CASSFMASSYNEQFF. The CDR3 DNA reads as TGTGCCAGCAGCTTCATGGCCAGCTCCTACAATGAGCAGTTCTTC.